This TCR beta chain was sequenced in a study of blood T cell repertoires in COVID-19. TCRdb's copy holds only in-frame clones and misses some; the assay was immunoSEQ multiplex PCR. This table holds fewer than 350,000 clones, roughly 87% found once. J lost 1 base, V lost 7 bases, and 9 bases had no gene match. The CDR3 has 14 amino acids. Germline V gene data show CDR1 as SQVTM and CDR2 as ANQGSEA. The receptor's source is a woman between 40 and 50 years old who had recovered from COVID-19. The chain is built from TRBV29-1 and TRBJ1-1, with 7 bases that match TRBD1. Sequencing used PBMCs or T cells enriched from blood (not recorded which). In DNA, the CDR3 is TGCAGCGCCTCTCTCGGGACAGCGAACACTGAAGCTTTCTTT. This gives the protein CSASLGTANTEAFF.